The 23 T cell receptor beta chains in this list originate from one sample, sequenced in a study of control samples from healthy donors and cancer patients. Measured with immunoSEQ multiplex PCR; TCRdb has only the in-frame clones, and not every one. The sample holds fewer than 200,000 clones, roughly nine tenths seen once. The sample taken for sequencing was blood. These receptors were obtained from a man younger than 45 in good health.

A few counts support this clone. The chain carries TRBV25-1 and TRBJ2-7, with D tentatively TRBD2 (7 bases). V was trimmed by 8 bases and J by 7 bases, leaving 18 bases between them. Per germline, CDR1 MGHDK and CDR2 SYGVNS. The CDR3 sequence is 13 residues long. The CDR3 sequence: CASRARGAGEQYF. In DNA form, the CDR3 reads TGTGCCAGCCGTGCCCGGGGGGCGGGGGAGCAGTACTTC.

The chain combines TRBV18 with TRBJ2-5; 7 nucleotides align to TRBD1. The length of the CDR3 is 14 residues. After removal of 1 base from V and 5 bases from J, the junction contained 4 bases not matched to a gene. The germline gives CDR1 KGHSH, CDR2 LQKENI. The CDR3 is CASSPLDRVETQYF. The CDR3 DNA follows: TGTGCCAGCTCACCACTTGACAGGGTGGAGACCCAGTACTTC.

This clone was seen just once. The chain recombines TRBV28 with TRBJ2-6, with D unclear. Germline loops: CDR1 MDHEN, CDR2 SYDVKM. The V and J ends lost 10 bases and 0 bases respectively, with 10 bases between them. The CDR3 covers 14 residues. In nucleotides, the CDR3 is TGTGCCACCGAAGTAGTCTCTGGGGCCAACGTCCTGACTTTC. Encoded protein: CATEVVSGANVLTF.

V is TRBV19 and J is TRBJ1-3; D ambiguous. V was clipped by 5 bases and J by 2 bases, with 13 bases between them. Per the germline V gene, CDR1 is LNHDA and CDR2 is SQIVND (reference sequence). This CDR3 region has 15 residues. In DNA, the CDR3 is TGTGCCAGTAGTTTTCAACTCGTGGCTGGAAACACCATATATTTT. The encoded protein is CASSFQLVAGNTIYF.

The chain joins TRBV6-1 to TRBJ1-1; D gene ambiguous. V lost 5 bases and J lost 5, with 12 bases in between. The CDR3 spans 13 residues. Germline values: CDR1 MNHNS, CDR2 SASEGT. Here the CDR3 reads CASSQDKGTEAFF. The CDR3 DNA sequence: TGTGCCAGCAGTCAGGATAAAGGGACTGAAGCTTTCTTT.

The chain recombines TRBV18 with TRBJ1-5; 8 bases line up with TRBD1. V was pared by 3 bases and J by 9 bases, with 7 bases of the junction left unmatched. The CDR3 has 14 residues. CDR1 is KGHSH and CDR2 is LQKENI in the germline V gene. The DNA of the CDR3 is TGTGCCAGCTCACCTCTATCAGGGGGCTGGCCCCAGCATTTT. This sequence encodes CASSPLSGGWPQHF.

The chain is built from TRBV5-1 and TRBJ2-2, with 7 positions matching TRBD2. The junction had 11 bases not matched to a gene; V was cut back by 0 bases and J by 9 bases. CDR3 length equals 16 residues. Germline lookup yields CDR1 SGHRS and CDR2 YFSETQ. Here the CDR3 DNA reads TGCGCCAGCAGCTTGGGCCTAGCGGCCCCTACCAGGGAGCTGTTTTTT. It translates to CASSLGLAAPTRELFF.

This clone was counted a few times. The chain carries TRBV6-5 and TRBJ1-1, with 9 bases that match TRBD1. CDR3 length: 15 amino acids. Germline assignment: CDR1 MNHEY and CDR2 SVGAGI. V lost 6 bases to trimming and J lost 4 bases; unmatched junction nucleotides: 9. The CDR3 protein is CASRHLQGAGTEAFF. CDR3 nucleotide sequence: TGTGCCAGCAGACACTTACAGGGGGCAGGCACTGAAGCTTTCTTT.

Comments on this clone: The sample has other DNA sequences that encode this CDR3 too. The rearrangement links TRBV6-5 to TRBJ2-3; D might be TRBD2 (5 bases). V lost 8 bases, J lost 2 bases, and 11 bases lay in between. The CDR3 sequence is 13 residues long. Germline V gives CDR1 MNHEY, CDR2 SVGAGI. CDR3 in DNA: TGTGCCAGCCGGCGGGCGGTCACAGATACGCAGTATTTT. Protein product: CASRRAVTDTQYF.

This chain uses TRBV30 with TRBJ2-7, with a possible D match to TRBD2 (5 bases). The germline CDR1 and CDR2 sequences are GTSNPN and SVGIG (reference sequence). V was clipped by 0 bases and J by 5 bases, with 14 bases between them. The CDR3 sequence is 14 residues long. The DNA for the CDR3 is TGTGCCTGGAGTGTAAGGCGGGCCCTACACGAGCAGTACTTC. It is translated as CAWSVRRALHEQYF.

V and J are TRBV6-5 and TRBJ1-1; D is perhaps TRBD1 (5 bases). The CDR3 sequence is 16 residues long. Trimming pared 2 bases from V and 3 bases from J, leaving 16 bases between. CDR1 and CDR2 from the germline V gene are MNHEY and SVGAGI. The CDR3 loop reads CASSYRRAGEDTEAFF. The CDR3 coding sequence is TGTGCCAGCAGTTACCGTCGAGCGGGGGAGGACACTGAAGCTTTCTTT.

This clone was counted once. The chain is built from TRBV5-1 and TRBJ2-5, with D possibly matching TRBD1 (5 bases). Germline V gene data show CDR1 as SGHRS and CDR2 as YFSETQ. The CDR3 covers 14 residues. Trimming removed 7 bases from V and 0 bases from J, with 13 bases in between. The CDR3 is CASSTWGDQETQYF. Written as DNA, the CDR3 is TGCGCCAGCTCTACCTGGGGCGACCAAGAGACCCAGTACTTC.

The rearrangement uses TRBV28 and TRBJ1-6, with a tentative D call TRBD1 (6 bases). CDR3 size: 13 residues. Trimming stripped 3 bases from V and 16 bases from J, with 16 bases between. CDR1 and CDR2 from the germline V gene are MDHEN and SYDVKM. CDR3 in DNA: TGTGCCAGCAGTTTTGAGGGACAAACTCCACTCCACTTT. It specifies CASSFEGQTPLHF.

CDR3 in amino acids: CASGALLGDTEAFF. As DNA, the CDR3 is TGTGCCAGCGGGGCTCTACTGGGGGACACTGAAGCTTTCTTT. This chain connects TRBV18 to TRBJ1-1, with a possible D match to TRBD1 (5 bases). V shed 8 bases and J shed 3 bases, with 16 bases lying between them. Germline assignment: CDR1 KGHSH and CDR2 LQKENI. This CDR3 is 14 amino acids long.

The chain combines TRBV4-3 with TRBJ1-2; 10 bases map to TRBD1. Per germline, CDR1 LGHNA and CDR2 YSLEER. The CDR3 is 15 residues long. The V gene end was trimmed by 4 bases and the J gene end by 2 bases; junction bases not matched to a gene: 4. CDR3 region: CASSRDRGLNYGYTF. DNA for the CDR3: TGCGCCAGCAGCCGGGACAGGGGACTGAACTATGGCTACACCTTC.

J is TRBJ1-1 and V is TRBV4-3; no firm D call. CDR1 and CDR2 (germline): LGHNA, YSLEER. This CDR3 is 15 amino acids long. Between the trimmed V and J ends, which lost 0 bases and 3 bases, there was a span of 11 bases. The CDR3 DNA is TGCGCCAGCAGCCAAGAACGAAGGATATACACTGAAGCTTTCTTT. Translated: CASSQERRIYTEAFF.

This clone was detected only a few times. V and J are TRBV11-3 and TRBJ2-1; the D gene could be TRBD1 or TRBD2 (6 bases each). Looked up from germline, CDR1 is SGHNT and CDR2 is YENEEA. With 1 base removed from V and 0 bases from J, the gap between germline ends came to 13 bases. The CDR3 has 17 amino acids. The CDR3 loop reads CASSLGRRGSSYNEQFF. The CDR3 nucleotides are TGTGCCAGCAGCTTAGGGAGGAGGGGGAGCTCCTACAATGAGCAGTTCTTC. The full variable domain, its missing parts supplied by reference TRBV11-3 and TRBJ2-1, is EAGVVQSPRYKIIEKKQPVAFWCNPISGHNTLYWYLQNLGQGPELLIRYENEEAVDDSQLPKDRFSAERLKGVDSTLKIQPAELGDSAVYLCASSLGRRGSSYNEQFFGPGTRLTVL.

The chain recombines TRBV15 with TRBJ1-2; no reliable D call. The V end lost 0 bases, the J end lost 1 base, and 9 bases lay between the germline ends. This CDR3 is built from 15 residues. Per the germline V gene, CDR1 is LNHNV and CDR2 is YYDKDF (reference sequence). The chain's CDR3 is CATSRESGNNYGYTF. CDR3 bases: TGTGCCACCAGCAGAGAAAGCGGGAATAACTATGGCTACACCTTC.

The count of this clone is one. CDR3 sequence: CASSDTNEKLFF. The CDR3 region has the DNA TGTGCCAGCAGTGATACTAATGAAAAACTGTTTTTT. J is TRBJ1-4 and V is TRBV2; D unresolved. Trimming stripped 3 bases from V and 2 bases from J, with 1 base between. The CDR3 is 12 amino acids. CDR1 and CDR2 from the germline V gene are SNHLY and FYNNEI.

This chain connects TRBV9 to TRBJ2-7; tentatively, D is TRBD1 (5 bases). V dropped 0 bases and J dropped 2 bases, with 12 bases sitting between them. This CDR3 comprises 15 residues. Germline V gene lookup returns CDR1 SGDLS and CDR2 YYNGEE. The CDR3: CASSVGLQATYEQYF. In DNA, the CDR3 is TGTGCCAGCAGCGTAGGATTACAGGCCACCTACGAGCAGTACTTC.

This clone was detected a few times. The rearrangement links TRBV13 to TRBJ1-6; D may be TRBD1 (6 bases). The V end was cut by 5 bases, the J end by 7 bases, with 18 bases between. Germline assignment: CDR1 PRHDT and CDR2 FYEKMQ (reference sequence). The CDR3 consists of 16 residues. In nucleotides, the CDR3 is TGTGCCAGCAGCCGGCGGACAGCGGGAGGAAATTCACCCCTCCACTTT. Translated: CASSRRTAGGNSPLHF.

Notes on this clone: This sample includes further DNA sequences coding for the same CDR3. This chain uses TRBV18 with TRBJ2-7; D uncertain. CDR1 is KGHSH and CDR2 is LQKENI in the germline V gene. The germline V and J ends were trimmed by 3 bases and 0 bases, with 6 bases remaining between them. The CDR3 runs to 13 residues. The DNA of the CDR3 is TGTGCCAGCTCACCTTCCAGCTCCTACGAGCAGTACTTC. Protein product: CASSPSSSYEQYF.

This sequence joins TRBV6-5 and TRBJ2-3, with 7 bases lining up with TRBD2. Per the germline V gene, CDR1 is MNHEY and CDR2 is SVGAGI. The V segment lost 4 bases and the J segment 0 bases; nucleotides outside the gene matches: 4. There are 15 residues in the CDR3. The DNA of the CDR3 is TGTGCCAGCAGTTCCTCGCGGGAGAGCACAGATACGCAGTATTTT. It yields the protein CASSSSRESTDTQYF.